The rows below give T cell receptor beta chains drawn from one sample of a study of T cell changes during pregnancy in multiple sclerosis. The table came from immunoSEQ multiplex PCR; TCRdb's copy has only in-frame clones and leaves some out. This sample has tens of thousands of clones, with approximately 90% found just once. The source was CD4+ T cells from peripheral blood mononuclear cells, collected in the first trimester of pregnancy. Every receptor here comes from a female donor with multiple sclerosis, enrolled in a pregnancy study. Each CDR3 is given without its conserved first and last residue.

ASSFRGSSNQPQH | TRBV5-6
AWSVLSGEGTQY | TRBV30
ARKGQGTSYGYT | TRBV30
ASSLVEGQRNYGYT | TRBV7-4
ARRDRGNSGDGYT | TRBV19
ATREGGPLYEQY | TRBV15
ASSSDTDSTDTQY | TRBV19
ASSQYRYYGYT | TRBV14
ASSLAGQRLNEQF | TRBV7-2
ASSLAPGQVISNYGYT | TRBV11-3
ASSKGPQETQY | TRBV5-4
ASSSPQGLAKNIQY | TRBV28
ASRVRQGLGVLT | TRBV27
ASSLGQGSYNEQF | TRBV7-9
SVGDMINNQPQH | TRBV29-1
ASSEAPGGEAF | TRBV6-1
AISESSYEQY | TRBV10-3
ASSQQGSDQPQH | TRBV18
ASSYSELTSTDTQY | TRBV6-5
ASSGRGASSYEQY | TRBV19
ATSRPGATYEQY | TRBV15
ASSQGQGAKNTEAF | TRBV4-1
ASSVGGGYSGNTIY | TRBV9
ASTWGDSPLH | TRBV2
ASSRDRVYGYT | TRBV5-1
ASSVGALLYNEQF | TRBV9
ASSQGQAFENEQF | TRBV6-6
ASSLTLNTEAF | TRBV28
ASSDLGEKLF | TRBV2
ASSFEGGGELF | TRBV5-1
ASSFSPGQGTNEQF | TRBV5-4
ASSPQQGGYEQY | TRBV18
SVGKGLNYGYT | TRBV29-1
ASSHALAGVIEQF | TRBV25-1
ASSYRSTSGGETQY | TRBV11-2
ASRGGQVYNEQF | TRBV6-1
ASSSSGLGEKLF | TRBV11-2
ASKLGTAEEAF | TRBV5-4
ASKDRTNYEQY | TRBV6-5
ASTGVGGTEAF | TRBV2
ASSLLSRDYDYEQY | TRBV28
ASRQDGNQPQH | TRBV6-5
ASSPGQGWRMNTEAF | TRBV5-5
ASSGGLAGETQY | TRBV9
ASSRPKGLADRYTGELF | TRBV5-1
ASRLDINYGYT | TRBV6-6
ASSTPDRDVYEQY | TRBV27
ASSLLAGGNEQF | TRBV7-6
ASSLGLVQNTEAF | TRBV5-1